This TCR beta chain was captured in a study of response to subunit inactivated influenza vaccine (dated by TCRdb to 2016 to 2019). For context, the study as a whole: Deep quantitative T cell receptor repertoire profiling was used in the study to track responses to a trivalent subunit inactivated influenza vaccine.

The library was made by RT-PCR. The instrument was an Illumina HiSeq 2500. The public reads were run again by TCRdb, first through fastp at Q25 and then through MiXCR, and only productive beta chains were kept. Under each unique CDR3 protein, matching rows form one entry showing the most common genes and DNA. This sample comprises 150,000 to 200,000 distinct CDR3 sequences, roughly 12% of them detected only once. The biggest ten clones account for less than 30% of the sample. General study outcomes and caveats: According to the authors, only a limited number of new T cells may be recruited by each seasonal influenza vaccination.

V is cut by 2 bases and J by 10 bases, and the space between the germline ends is 15 bases. For CDR1 and CDR2, the germline V gene (reference sequence) lists DFQATT and SNEGSKA. The CDR3 runs 13 amino acids, cysteine and phenylalanine included. Left in the record is the CDR3 DNA by itself, 39 bases read in frame from the first base. In the case of this clonotype: The target of this receptor is not known. Base quality data are lacking; no much larger clone is found one base away.

This sample also appeared in a second study, on T cells expressing NK-cell markers. The second paper further reports: The TCR beta cDNA libraries were made using 5'RACE template switching, a step that added both a universal primer site and unique molecular identifiers. In sorted CD3+CD56+NKG2C+, CD3+CD56+NKG2C- and CD3+CD56-NKG2C+ T-cell subsets from eight donors, TCR beta-chain repertoires were profiled. Among the eight sequenced donors, only one was HCMV-seronegative, while the other seven were HCMV-seropositive. In several experiments an anti-gammadeltaTCR antibody was added to restrict sorting to alphabetaTCR-expressing T cells. For about 6 donors, the dominant CD3+CD56+NKG2C+ clonotypes were among the top 10 CD8+ clonotypes and accounted for about 1.0-7.5% of CD8+ T cells. Those dominant clonotypes were again the most abundant among CD3+CD56-NKG2C+ cells in a few donors, at about 25-65%. It remained unclear whether the expanded NKG2C-expressing T cell clones were specific for HCMV antigens. Randomly selected healthy volunteers, three men and five women, were used as the eight sequenced donors. HCMV-specific IgG was detected in serum with a commercial ELISA kit to determine HCMV serostatus. Peripheral blood mononuclear cells were isolated from blood by Ficoll density gradient centrifugation. CD4+ and CD8+ T cells were isolated from PBMC by magnetic immunoseparation with Miltenyi isolation kits. cDNA synthesis was primed from the TCR beta constant segment, followed by two successive PCR amplification steps. Illumina HiSeq 2000/2500, MiSeq or NextSeq was used to sequence libraries as 2 x 150 bp reads. Reads were demultiplexed and grouped by UMI with MIGEC, and clonotypes were assembled and quantified with MiTCR. To remove erroneous sequences, TCR cDNA sequences were retained only when supported by two or more reads. The tcR package was used for downstream repertoire analysis, and clonotypes were matched across fractions by CDR3 nucleotide sequence plus V segment. VDJmatch was used to annotate antigen specificity against VDJdb, with one amino acid substitution in CDR3 allowed.

The material sequenced was CD8+ T cells sorted from PBMCs, taken less than 13 days after vaccination. The chain is assembled from TRBV20-1 and TRBJ2-1, and TRBD1 may be the D gene, going by 5 matching bases. This receptor was taken from a man aged 50 to 60 who received an inactivated influenza vaccine. Donor details come from another sample of the same person, matched by shared clones. The CDR3: CSARLIDRQEQFF. The DNA sequence is as follows: TGCAGTGCTAGACTCATAGACCGACAGGAGCAGTTCTTC.